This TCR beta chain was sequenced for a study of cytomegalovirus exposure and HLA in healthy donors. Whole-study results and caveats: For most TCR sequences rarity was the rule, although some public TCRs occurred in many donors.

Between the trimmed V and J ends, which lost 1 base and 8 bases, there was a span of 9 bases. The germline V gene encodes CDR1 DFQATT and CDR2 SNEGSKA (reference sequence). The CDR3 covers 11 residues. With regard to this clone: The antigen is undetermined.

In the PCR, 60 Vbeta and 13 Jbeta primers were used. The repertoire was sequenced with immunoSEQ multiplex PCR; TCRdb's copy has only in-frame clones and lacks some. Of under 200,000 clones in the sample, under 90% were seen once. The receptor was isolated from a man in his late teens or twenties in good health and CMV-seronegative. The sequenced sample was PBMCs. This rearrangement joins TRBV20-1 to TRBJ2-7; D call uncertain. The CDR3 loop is CSARASLQQYF. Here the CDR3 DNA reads TGCAGTGCTAGAGCCTCCCTCCAGCAGTACTTC.